These 28 T cell receptor beta chains share one sample of origin, sequenced in a study of blood T cell repertoires in COVID-19. Clones were sequenced by immunoSEQ multiplex PCR, and TCRdb holds only the in-frame ones, with some missing. The table includes roughly 170,000 clones, about 85% detected once. Sequences were obtained from PBMCs or T cells enriched from blood (not recorded which). These receptors all come from a woman in her thirties or forties with acute COVID-19.

The chain is built from TRBV7-2 and TRBJ2-5, with TRBD2 identical over 9 bases. V shed 1 base, J shed 4 bases, and the junction held 7 bases outside the gene matches. CDR3 length: 16 residues. Germline V gene lookup returns CDR1 SGHTA and CDR2 FQGNSA. The chain's CDR3 is CASSLVRGGAGETQYF. CDR3 coding DNA: TGTGCCAGCAGCTTAGTGCGGGGGGGTGCGGGAGAGACCCAGTACTTC.

The chain employs TRBV19 and TRBJ1-2; possible D gene TRBD1, 6 bases. The germline V gene encodes CDR1 LNHDA and CDR2 SQIVND (reference sequence). The CDR3 spans 13 residues. V was shortened by 9 bases and J by 4 bases, with 15 bases between the two germline ends. The CDR3 here is CASSDRNPYGYTF. CDR3 sequence (DNA): TGTGCCAGCTCCGACAGGAACCCCTATGGCTACACCTTC.

The chain combines TRBV10-3 with TRBJ2-1; the match to TRBD2 covers 7 bases. Germline CDR1 ENHRY, CDR2 SYGVKD. The CDR3 runs to 16 residues. V trimming: 4 bases; J trimming: 6 bases; junction bases outside the gene matches: 12. The CDR3 loop reads CAISGELGGNSNEQFF. The CDR3, as DNA: TGTGCCATCAGTGGTGAGTTGGGGGGGAACTCCAATGAGCAGTTCTTC.

The genes are TRBV7-9 and TRBJ1-1; 7 bases line up with TRBD1. CDR1 SEHNR and CDR2 FQNEAQ come from the germline V gene (reference sequence). Trimming at V came to 0 bases and at J to 3 bases, leaving 4 bases not matched to a gene. This CDR3 is 15 amino acids long. CDR3 amino acids: CASSLADRADTEAFF. CDR3 coding DNA: TGTGCCAGCAGCTTAGCTGACAGGGCGGACACTGAAGCTTTCTTT.

The CDR3 DNA follows: TGTGCCAGCAGCCCACAAGCGGGAGGGGCAGAGACCCAGTACTTC. Translated: CASSPQAGGAETQYF. J is TRBJ2-5 and V is TRBV5-4; TRBD2 aligns across 10 bases. Trimming took 4 bases from V and 4 from J; bases not matched to a gene: 7. The CDR3 spans 15 residues. Looked up from germline, CDR1 is SGHNT and CDR2 is YYREEE (reference sequence).

This chain joins TRBV5-4 and TRBJ1-6; no clear D gene. The CDR3 runs to 13 residues. The germline gives CDR1 SGHNT, CDR2 YYREEE (reference sequence). The V end lost 4 bases, the J end lost 12 bases, and 14 bases lay between the germline ends. CDR3 sequence reads: CASSIDTPGPLHF. CDR3 nucleotide sequence: TGTGCCAGCAGCATCGACACACCCGGACCCCTCCACTTT.

The chain couples TRBV3-1 (or the pseudogene TRBV3-2) to TRBJ2-5; 13 nucleotides align to TRBD2. CDR1 and CDR2 from the germline V gene are LGHDT and YNNKEL (reference sequence). The CDR3 covers 15 residues. With V trimmed by 4 bases and J by 5 bases, 4 bases remained unmatched. CDR3 protein: CASSRGTSGMETQYF. The CDR3 bases are TGTGCCAGCAGCCGAGGGACTAGCGGGATGGAGACCCAGTACTTC.

The chain carries TRBV24-1 and TRBJ2-3; no clear D gene. Trimming shortened V by 3 bases and J by 2 bases, and 11 bases separated the two germline ends. Germline CDR1 and CDR2: KGHDR and SFDVKD. The CDR3 extends over 15 amino acids. CDR3 in DNA: TGTGCCACCAGTGATGGGCCTCCAGCCACAGATACGCAGTATTTT. Protein: CATSDGPPATDTQYF.

This clone was observed a single time. The rearrangement joins TRBV5-1 to TRBJ1-4, with 9 bases aligning to TRBD1. CDR1 and CDR2 (germline): SGHRS, YFSETQ. With V trimmed by 2 bases and J by 5 bases, 1 base remained unmatched. The CDR3 covers 14 residues. Here the CDR3 DNA reads TGCGCCAGCAGCTTCGGACAGGGGAATGAAAAACTGTTTTTT. It is translated as CASSFGQGNEKLFF.

The chain joins TRBV5-4 to TRBJ2-1; 8 bases are a match to TRBD2. Germline V gene data show CDR1 as SGHNT and CDR2 as YYREEE (reference sequence). The CDR3 length is 16 residues. J gave up 5 bases and V 2 bases, and 9 bases lay outside the gene matches. The CDR3: CASSFYRTSLNNEQFF. The CDR3 region has the DNA TGTGCCAGCAGCTTCTACCGGACTAGCCTGAACAATGAGCAGTTCTTC.

The chain recombines TRBV6-5 with TRBJ2-1, with 12 bases lining up with TRBD2. V lost 6 bases and J lost 6; bases outside the gene matches: 6. This CDR3 region has 15 residues. Germline V gives CDR1 MNHEY, CDR2 SVGAGI. CDR3 loop: CASRALAGGRNEQFF. CDR3 DNA: TGTGCCAGCAGGGCCCTAGCGGGAGGGCGCAATGAGCAGTTCTTC.

This rearrangement joins TRBV27 to TRBJ2-1; the D gene is possibly TRBD2 (5 bases). The CDR3 extends over 15 amino acids. The V and J ends lost 6 bases and 0 bases respectively, with 12 bases between them. Germline V CDR1 and CDR2: MNHEY, SMNVEV (reference sequence). The CDR3 nucleotides are TGTGCCAGCAGAATTCGCCGGGACTCCTACAATGAGCAGTTCTTC. Protein sequence: CASRIRRDSYNEQFF.

The rearrangement links TRBV24-1 to TRBJ2-2; 9 bases fit TRBD1. This CDR3 is 18 amino acids long. The V gene's germline CDR1 is KGHDR and CDR2 SFDVKD. V lost 3 bases, J lost 4 bases, and 11 bases stayed unmatched. This CDR3 reads CATSDIPGQGRGTGELFF. The CDR3 nucleotides are TGTGCCACCAGTGATATTCCGGGACAGGGACGTGGCACCGGGGAGCTGTTTTTT.

V is TRBV29-1 and J is TRBJ1-2; tentative D call: TRBD1 (5 bases). V shed 6 bases and J shed 1 base, with 6 bases lying between them. The CDR3 length is 11 residues. CDR1 and CDR2 from the germline V gene are SQVTM and ANQGSEA. Written as DNA, the CDR3 is TGCAGCGTCAGGGATAACTATGGCTACACCTTC. Translation: CSVRDNYGYTF.

This clone was found once. The chain carries TRBV3-1 (or the pseudogene TRBV3-2) and TRBJ1-1; tentative D call: TRBD1 (6 bases). This CDR3 contains 13 residues. The V end lost 3 bases, the J end lost 2 bases, and 7 bases lay between the germline ends. Germline loops: CDR1 LGHDT, CDR2 YNNKEL (reference sequence). The CDR3 bases are TGTGCCAGCAGCCACAGGGGAAACACTGAAGCTTTCTTT. It codes for CASSHRGNTEAFF.

V gene TRBV13 combines with J gene TRBJ1-2; the match to TRBD1 covers 10 bases. The germline gives CDR1 PRHDT, CDR2 FYEKMQ (reference sequence). The CDR3 consists of 15 residues. Trimming cost V 5 bases and J 3 bases; bases outside gene matches: 6. The DNA of the CDR3 is TGTGCCAGCAGCCGACAGGGGGCTAGGGACTATGGCTACACCTTC. Translated, it gives CASSRQGARDYGYTF. The full variable domain, in which reference TRBV13 and TRBJ1-2 provide the parts outside the CDR3, is AAGVIQSPRHLIKEKRETATLKCYPIPRHDTVYWYQQGPGQDPQFLISFYEKMQSDKGSIPDRFSAQQFSDYHSELNMSSLELGDSALYFCASSRQGARDYGYTFGSGTRLTVV.

Written as DNA, the CDR3 is TGTGCCAGAAGCTTAGGTATCAGCACTGAAGCTTTCTTT. Translating it yields CARSLGISTEAFF. The V call is TRBV7-5, the J call TRBJ1-1; the table's D call TRBD1 went unverified against the DNA. TRBV7-5 is listed as a pseudogene. The CDR3 is made up of 13 amino acids.

This chain links TRBV30 with TRBJ1-2; a possible D gene is TRBD1 (6 bases). The length of the CDR3 is 15 residues. The germline gives CDR1 GTSNPN, CDR2 SVGIG (reference sequence). Trimming pared 2 bases from V and 4 bases from J, leaving 17 bases between. CDR3 in amino acids: CAWSPMNAGVYGYTF. Here the CDR3 DNA reads TGTGCCTGGAGTCCGATGAATGCAGGGGTCTATGGCTACACCTTC.

The chain recombines TRBV5-4 with TRBJ2-5, with TRBD1 as a possible D gene (6 bases). Germline V gives CDR1 SGHNT, CDR2 YYREEE (reference sequence). The CDR3 has 16 residues. V lost 0 bases and J 4 bases, leaving 16 bases between the germline ends. The CDR3 region has the DNA TGTGCCAGCAGCTTGGGAACAGGGCGGCGTGGAGAGACCCAGTACTTC. It yields the protein CASSLGTGRRGETQYF.

The CDR3 protein is CASRPGGGETGELFF. The CDR3 DNA follows: TGCGCCAGCAGACCAGGGGGAGGTGAGACCGGGGAGCTGTTTTTT. The V and J genes are TRBV5-1 and TRBJ2-2, with a weak D call TRBD1 (7 bases). CDR3 length: 15 residues. The V gene lost 5 bases and the J gene lost 5 bases, with 16 bases spanning the gap. Germline CDR1 SGHRS, CDR2 YFSETQ. The whole variable domain, filled in from reference TRBV5-1 and TRBJ2-2, reads KAGVTQTPRYLIKTRGQQVTLSCSPISGHRSVSWYQQTPGQGLQFLFEYFSETQRNKGNFPGRFSGRQFSNSRSEMNVSTLELGDSALYLCASRPGGGETGELFFGEGSRLTVL.

The genes are TRBV27 and TRBJ1-1; 7 bases are shared with TRBD1. The CDR3 sequence is 15 residues long. With 5 bases clipped from V and 4 bases from J, the junction kept 10 bases outside the gene matches. Germline lookup yields CDR1 MNHEY and CDR2 SMNVEV (reference sequence). In nucleotides, the CDR3 is TGTGCCAGCAGTAAACCGGGACAGAGATTCACTGAAGCTTTCTTT. Protein product: CASSKPGQRFTEAFF.

This chain links TRBV10-3 with TRBJ2-5; TRBD1 matches at 9 bases. Germline loops: CDR1 ENHRY, CDR2 SYGVKD. The CDR3 consists of 16 residues. V gave up 6 bases and J gave up 4 bases; unmatched junction bases: 12. Here the CDR3 reads CAIRGGTGSGPETQYF. The CDR3 nucleotides are TGTGCCATCAGGGGGGGGACAGGGTCGGGCCCAGAGACCCAGTACTTC.

This sequence joins TRBV11-3 and TRBJ1-1; D remains unclear. The CDR3 runs to 13 residues. Germline V gives CDR1 SGHNT, CDR2 YENEEA. The germline V and J ends were trimmed by 0 bases and 2 bases, with 4 bases remaining between them. CDR3 bases: TGTGCCAGCAGCTTAGATGTAAACACTGAAGCTTTCTTT. Its translation is CASSLDVNTEAFF. The full variable domain, its missing parts supplied by reference TRBV11-3 and TRBJ1-1, is EAGVVQSPRYKIIEKKQPVAFWCNPISGHNTLYWYLQNLGQGPELLIRYENEEAVDDSQLPKDRFSAERLKGVDSTLKIQPAELGDSAVYLCASSLDVNTEAFFGQGTRLTVV.

The V gene is TRBV5-1, the J gene TRBJ1-1; 10 bases align to TRBD1. V trimming: 4 bases; J trimming: 0 bases; junction bases outside the gene matches: 9. The CDR3 is made up of 17 amino acids. Germline V gives CDR1 SGHRS, CDR2 YFSETQ. In DNA form, the CDR3 reads TGCGCCAGCAGCAGTGACGGGACAGGGGCCCTGAACACTGAAGCTTTCTTT. It yields the protein CASSSDGTGALNTEAFF.

The rearrangement links TRBV5-1 to TRBJ2-5, with TRBD2 as a possible D gene (5 bases). Trimming left V 4 bases short and J 1 base short, with 14 bases between. This CDR3 has 15 residues. From germline, CDR1 is SGHRS and CDR2 YFSETQ. Here the CDR3 DNA reads TGCGCCAGCAGCCTTTTAGATAGCGCCCAAGAGACCCAGTACTTC. Translating it yields CASSLLDSAQETQYF.

J is TRBJ2-7 and V is TRBV5-6, with D possibly matching TRBD2 (6 bases). Trimming took off 4 bases at V and 2 bases at J, with 22 bases between the two ends. The germline CDR1 and CDR2 sequences are SGHDT and YYEEEE. The CDR3 is 17 residues long. The CDR3 protein is CASSPPGRAGGTYEQYF. CDR3 in DNA: TGTGCCAGCAGCCCCCCAGGGCGTGCCGGAGGGACCTACGAGCAGTACTTC.

The count of this clone is one. The chain is built from TRBV19 and TRBJ2-4; the match to TRBD1 covers 11 bases. Germline V gene sequence: CDR1 LNHDA, CDR2 SQIVND (reference sequence). The CDR3 contains 18 residues. The trim removed 3 bases at V and 1 base at J, leaving 8 bases unmatched. The CDR3 spells CASSMGSGTGGAKNIQYF. The CDR3 coding sequence is TGTGCCAGTAGTATGGGTTCCGGGACAGGGGGGGCCAAAAACATTCAGTACTTC. Supplemented by reference TRBV19 and TRBJ2-4, the full variable domain reads DGGITQSPKYLFRKEGQNVTLSCEQNLNHDAMYWYRQDPGQGLRLIYYSQIVNDFQKGDIAEGYSVSREKKESFPLTVTSAQKNPTAFYLCASSMGSGTGGAKNIQYFGAGTRLSVL.

This chain joins TRBV27 and TRBJ1-2; D ambiguous. The germline CDR1 and CDR2 sequences are MNHEY and SMNVEV (reference sequence). This CDR3 has 14 amino acids. V lost 1 base, J lost 4 bases, and 10 bases lay in between. The CDR3 spells CASSLYGRSYGYTF. CDR3 DNA: TGTGCCAGCAGTTTATACGGGAGATCCTATGGCTACACCTTC.